Shown below are 19 T cell receptor beta chains from a single sample sequenced in a study of neurological immune-mediated disorders. TCRdb used MiXCR to reprocess the 5' RACE reads, holding one entry per CDR3 protein. The sample has about 59,000 distinct CDR3 sequences; 3.5% to 4.5% are singletons. Input material: PBMCs. The receptors were gathered from a woman between 45 and 65 years old with multiple sclerosis.

This clonotype was counted ten times or more. The chain recombines TRBV20-1 with TRBJ2-1; D gene unclear. The V and J ends lost 2 bases and 3 bases respectively, with 11 bases between them. The CDR3 contains 14 residues. Germline V gene lookup returns CDR1 DFQATT and CDR2 SNEGSKA (reference sequence). This CDR3 is CSARSPKDYNEQFF. The CDR3 DNA is TGCAGTGCTAGAAGCCCGAAAGACTACAATGAGCAGTTCTTC.

This clonotype has a count of ten or more. The chain uses TRBV24-1 and TRBJ2-5; the D is unclear. The V end lost 3 bases, the J end lost 3 bases, and 10 bases lay between the germline ends. CDR3 length equals 14 residues. Germline lookup yields CDR1 KGHDR and CDR2 SFDVKD. For the CDR3, the DNA is TGTGCCACCAGTGATGAGGTGGGGAAAGAGACCCAGTACTTC. Its translation: CATSDEVGKETQYF.

This clonotype came up many times. CDR3 amino acids: CSVGVERAPPYEQYF. The DNA for the CDR3 is TGCAGCGTTGGAGTAGAGCGGGCACCACCCTACGAGCAGTACTTC. The chain combines TRBV29-1 with TRBJ2-7; perhaps TRBD2 as D (6 bases). The CDR3 runs 15 residues. V lost 4 bases and J lost 2, with 18 bases in between. The germline gives CDR1 SQVTM, CDR2 ANQGSEA.

Points on this clonotype: A read error may be the cause here, since a much bigger clone is one base away. The CDR3 spells CASSYSRLDRKEQYF. CDR3 DNA sequence: TGTGCCAGCAGTTACTCGAGACTAGACCGTAAAGAGCAGTACTTC. The chain joins TRBV6-2 or TRBV6-3 to TRBJ2-7; TRBD2 is a possible D gene (6 bases). With 0 bases removed from V and 7 bases from J, the gap between germline ends came to 16 bases. This CDR3 spans 15 amino acids. Germline assignment: CDR1 MNHEY and CDR2 SVGEGT.

Ten or more counts support this clonotype. The chain carries TRBV20-1 and TRBJ2-7, with 9 bases fitting TRBD2. Germline CDR1 and CDR2: DFQATT and SNEGSKA (reference sequence). There are 13 residues in the CDR3. Trimming removed 5 bases from V and 3 bases from J; junction bases left unmatched: 5. This CDR3 reads CSAPISGSYEQYF. The CDR3, as DNA: TGCAGTGCTCCTATTAGCGGGAGCTACGAGCAGTACTTC.

This clonotype was observed many times. The chain combines TRBV5-6 with TRBJ2-7; tentative D call: TRBD1 (5 bases). V lost 0 bases and J 3 bases, leaving 10 bases between the germline ends. This CDR3 is 14 amino acids long. Looked up from germline, CDR1 is SGHDT and CDR2 is YYEEEE. The CDR3 DNA reads as TGTGCCAGCAGCTTGGGGGCAGGGAACTACGAGCAGTACTTC. It yields the protein CASSLGAGNYEQYF.

This clonotype was observed many times. The junction does not match germline at one end; this may be a read error. This chain joins TRBV2 and TRBJ2-1; D uncertain. CDR1 SNHLY and CDR2 FYNNEI come from the germline V gene. The CDR3 consists of 12 residues. The chain's CDR3 is CASVPSARPTIF. The CDR3 coding sequence is TGTGCCAGCGTTCCCTCAGCCCGTCCAACGATCTTC.

This clonotype was counted at least ten times. V and J are TRBV7-9 and TRBJ2-6; D unclear. The germline V gene encodes CDR1 SEHNR and CDR2 FQNEAQ (reference sequence). Trimming took 5 bases from V and 0 from J, leaving 8 bases between them. This CDR3 has 15 residues. In DNA form, the CDR3 reads TGTGCCAGCAGCCTATCTAGCTCTGGGGCCAACGTCCTGACTTTC. Protein product: CASSLSSSGANVLTF.

This clonotype was counted at least ten times. The chain has TRBV7-9 and TRBJ1-4; 7 nucleotides agree with TRBD1. Germline V lookup: CDR1 SEHNR, CDR2 FQNEAQ (reference sequence). The junction had 6 bases not matched to a gene; V was cut back by 0 bases and J by 8 bases. The CDR3 runs to 15 residues. This CDR3 reads CASSLARDSREKLFF. CDR3 nucleotides: TGTGCCAGCAGCTTAGCTAGGGACAGTCGGGAAAAACTGTTTTTT.

The V gene is TRBV7-8, the J gene TRBJ2-2, with 7 positions matching TRBD1. V shed 5 bases and J 2 bases; nucleotides not matched to a gene: 5. The CDR3 runs 15 residues. Per the germline V gene, CDR1 is SGHVS and CDR2 is FQNEAQ. CDR3 sequence: CASSARQGNTGELFF. Written as DNA, the CDR3 is TGTGCCAGCAGCGCCCGACAGGGTAACACCGGGGAGCTGTTTTTT.

The sample holds many counts of this clonotype. The chain uses TRBV3-1 and TRBJ2-1; a possible D gene is TRBD2 (6 bases). The V and J ends lost 2 bases and 5 bases respectively, with 10 bases between them. In germline, CDR1 is LGHDT, CDR2 YNNKEL (reference sequence). The CDR3 has 14 amino acids. The CDR3 here is CASSQMTRNNEQFF. In nucleotides, the CDR3 is TGTGCCAGCAGCCAAATGACTAGAAACAATGAGCAGTTCTTC.

This clonotype was found many times. The chain combines TRBV5-5 with TRBJ2-1; D is ambiguous. The V gene lost 0 bases and the J gene lost 8 bases, with 9 bases spanning the gap. Per germline, CDR1 SGHKS and CDR2 YYEKEE (reference sequence). The CDR3 is made up of 13 amino acids. The CDR3 sequence: CASSLASGYEQFF. The CDR3 coding sequence is TGTGCCAGCAGCTTGGCTTCAGGATATGAGCAGTTCTTC.

Details on this clonotype: One base away lies a much larger clone, so this may be a sequencing read error. The genes are TRBV5-1 and TRBJ2-3, with D perhaps TRBD1 or TRBD2 (5 bases each). The CDR3 contains 14 residues. Trimming took off 7 bases at V and 6 bases at J, with 18 bases between the two ends. Germline V gene sequence: CDR1 SGHRS, CDR2 YFSETQ. This CDR3 is CASSPGKGFDTQYF. The CDR3, as DNA: TGCGCCAGCTCTCCGGGAAAGGGGTTTGATACGCAGTATTTT.

This clonotype was observed at least ten times. The chain uses TRBV5-1 and TRBJ2-4, with a possible D match to TRBD1 (7 bases). V was cut by 1 base and J by 8 bases, with 13 bases left in between. The CDR3 runs 14 residues. In germline, CDR1 is SGHRS, CDR2 YFSETQ. This CDR3 is CASSLTQGGDIQYF. The CDR3 DNA reads as TGCGCCAGCAGCTTGACCCAGGGGGGAGACATTCAGTACTTC.

This clonotype came up many times. The rearrangement joins TRBV20-1 to TRBJ2-3; tentative D call: TRBD2 (6 bases). The CDR3 has 15 residues. Germline CDR1 and CDR2: DFQATT and SNEGSKA (reference sequence). V gave up 6 bases and J gave up 1 base, with 17 bases separating them. This CDR3 is CSAGEVEGRTDTQYF. CDR3 sequence (DNA): TGCAGTGCGGGAGAGGTGGAGGGACGCACAGATACGCAGTATTTT.

The chain has TRBV20-1 and TRBJ1-5, with D perhaps TRBD1 (6 bases). There are 12 residues in the CDR3. Germline CDR1 is DFQATT and CDR2 is SNEGSKA (reference sequence). Trimming cost V 3 bases and J 7 bases, with 10 bases left between them. The chain's CDR3 is CSASRGGQPQHF. The CDR3 DNA follows: TGCAGTGCTAGCAGGGGAGGGCAGCCCCAGCATTTT.

This clonotype was counted at least ten times. One end of the junction is discordant with germline, which a read error may explain. This rearrangement joins TRBV7-7 to TRBJ2-3, with no clear D. There are 13 residues in the CDR3. Germline CDR1 and CDR2: SSHAT and FNYEAQ (reference sequence). The CDR3 DNA reads TGTGCTAGCAGCTCCAACGGTGGAAAGGCGCAGTATTTT. Protein sequence: CASSSNGGKAQYF.

Ten or more counts support this clonotype. The chain combines TRBV20-1 with TRBJ2-7; the match to TRBD1 covers 8 bases. Losses at the gene ends were 0 bases for V and 5 bases for J; bases not matched to a gene: 9. The CDR3 is made up of 15 amino acids. The germline V gene encodes CDR1 DFQATT and CDR2 SNEGSKA (reference sequence). CDR3 sequence reads: CSARDLRQGANEQYF. The CDR3 bases are TGCAGTGCTAGAGATCTAAGGCAGGGGGCAAACGAGCAGTACTTC.

Many counts were recorded for this clonotype. The chain couples TRBV20-1 to TRBJ2-3; D perhaps matches TRBD2 (6 bases). Germline V gives CDR1 DFQATT, CDR2 SNEGSKA (reference sequence). Trimming left V 6 bases short and J 0 bases short, with 16 bases between. The length of the CDR3 is 15 residues. CDR3 loop: CSAIAVRTSTDTQYF. DNA for the CDR3: TGCAGTGCAATAGCGGTTAGAACTAGCACAGATACGCAGTATTTT.